Each of the 16 T cell receptor beta chains below was sequenced from the same sample in a study of T cell repertoires in cytomegalovirus infection. Antigen specificity for these receptors is unknown. MiXCR, applied by TCRdb to the reads, yields one record per CDR3 protein. Seen here are approximately 730,000 distinct CDR3 sequences, roughly 30% observed once, and the top ten hold roughly 18%. The starting material was cultured PBMCs, obtained from culture after CMV antigen stimulation. The receptors here all came from a human donor in good health (CMV status not recorded). Some clones in this sample may be carry-over from other donors' samples.

V and J are TRBV5-5 and TRBJ2-1; tentatively, D is TRBD2 (7 bases). There are 15 residues in the CDR3. Germline V gives CDR1 SGHKS, CDR2 YYEKEE (reference sequence). V was pared by 4 bases and J by 6 bases, with 17 bases between. The CDR3 coding sequence is TGTGCCAGCAGCCCTGCATGGGGGGGCGTCAATGAGCAGTTCTTC. Its translation: CASSPAWGGVNEQFF.

This clonotype has only a few counts. The chain couples TRBV7-2 to TRBJ2-1; D is possibly TRBD2 (5 bases). V lost 2 bases and J 5 bases, leaving 10 bases between the germline ends. This CDR3 has 14 residues. Looked up from germline, CDR1 is SGHTA and CDR2 is FQGNSA. DNA of the CDR3: TGTGCCAGCAGCTTAAGTCTAGCTGACAATGAGCAGTTCTTC. Amino acids: CASSLSLADNEQFF.

This clonotype was found a few times. The chain is built from TRBV12-3 or TRBV12-4 and TRBJ2-3; D uncertain. V was shortened by 2 bases and J by 5 bases, with 11 bases between the two germline ends. The CDR3 length is 14 residues. The CDR3 region is CASSLSAPGDTQYF. The CDR3 DNA follows: TGTGCCAGCAGTTTATCGGCACCCGGAGATACGCAGTATTTT.

This clonotype turned up a few times. This chain links TRBV5-1 with TRBJ2-4; D possibly corresponds to TRBD1 (6 bases). The CDR3 runs 14 residues. The germline V gene has CDR1 SGHRS and CDR2 YFSETQ. The V end lost 4 bases, the J end lost 8 bases, and 16 bases lay between the germline ends. CDR3 loop: CASSATGLLDIQYF. CDR3 coding DNA: TGCGCCAGCAGCGCGACAGGTCTCTTGGACATTCAGTACTTC.

The V gene is TRBV28, the J gene TRBJ2-2; no reliable D call. This CDR3 is built from 14 residues. The germline V gene encodes CDR1 MDHEN and CDR2 SYDVKM. V lost 5 bases, J lost 7 bases, and 14 bases lay in between. The CDR3 is CASSRVGVVGELFF. The CDR3 DNA reads TGTGCCAGCAGTCGCGTTGGGGTGGTCGGGGAGCTGTTTTTT.

V gene TRBV15 combines with J gene TRBJ2-3; D perhaps matches TRBD2 (5 bases). The V end was cut by 0 bases, the J end by 4 bases, with 14 bases between. The germline V gene has CDR1 LNHNV and CDR2 YYDKDF (reference sequence). This CDR3 contains 16 residues. The chain's CDR3 is CATSRESTSGADTQYF. Here the CDR3 DNA reads TGTGCCACCAGCAGAGAGAGCACCAGCGGTGCAGATACGCAGTATTTT.

The table lists this clonotype with a few counts. The rearrangement joins TRBV19 to TRBJ2-3; D unresolved. The CDR3 runs to 13 residues. Per the germline V gene, CDR1 is LNHDA and CDR2 is SQIVND (reference sequence). V lost 9 bases to trimming and J lost 1 base, with 11 bases between them. CDR3 coding DNA: TGTGCCAGCAGTCCCACGCGCACAGATACGCAGTATTTT. This sequence encodes CASSPTRTDTQYF. Filled out from reference TRBV19 and TRBJ2-3, the complete variable domain reads DGGITQSPKYLFRKEGQNVTLSCEQNLNHDAMYWYRQDPGQGLRLIYYSQIVNDFQKGDIAEGYSVSREKKESFPLTVTSAQKNPTAFYLCASSPTRTDTQYFGPGTRLTVL.

V and J are TRBV7-9 and TRBJ1-2; 7 bases agree with TRBD1. The CDR3 has 15 amino acids. V trimming: 5 bases; J trimming: 5 bases; junction bases outside the gene matches: 11. From germline, CDR1 is SEHNR and CDR2 FQNEAQ (reference sequence). This chain's CDR3 is CASSTMGDSAYGYTF. The CDR3 coding sequence is TGTGCCAGCAGCACCATGGGGGACAGTGCATATGGCTACACCTTC.

The gene calls are TRBV24-1 and TRBJ2-3; D is possibly TRBD1 (6 bases). There are 12 residues in the CDR3. V shed 9 bases and J shed 2 bases, with 8 bases lying between them. CDR1 and CDR2 (germline): KGHDR, SFDVKD. The DNA for the CDR3 is TGTGCCACCCAGGGGTCCACAGATACGCAGTATTTT. The encoded protein is CATQGSTDTQYF.

The chain uses TRBV7-2 and TRBJ2-2; tentatively, D is TRBD1 or TRBD2 (6 bases each). Trimming left V 3 bases short and J 6 bases short, with 14 bases between. In germline, CDR1 is SGHTA, CDR2 FQGNSA. This CDR3 is 15 amino acids long. This CDR3 is CASSFLLGGSGELFF. The CDR3, as DNA: TGTGCCAGCAGCTTTTTGTTGGGGGGCTCCGGGGAGCTGTTTTTT. Complete variable domain (other parts from reference TRBV7-2 and TRBJ2-2): GAGVSQSPSNKVTEKGKDVELRCDPISGHTALYWYRQSLGQGLEFLIYFQGNSAPDKSGLPSDRFSAERTGGSVSTLTIQRTQQEDSAVYLCASSFLLGGSGELFFGEGSRLTVL.

This clonotype was observed at least ten times. V usage is TRBV7-2 and J usage is TRBJ1-1, with D maybe TRBD1 (6 bases). Germline V CDR1 and CDR2: SGHTA, FQGNSA. This CDR3 spans 14 amino acids. V lost 6 bases and J 3 bases, leaving 14 bases between the germline ends. CDR3 DNA sequence: TGTGCCAGCAGACAGGACAGCCGGGACACTGAAGCTTTCTTT. It translates to CASRQDSRDTEAFF.

This clonotype occurred many times. The chain combines TRBV7-8 with TRBJ1-1; 8 bases are a match to TRBD1. The junction had 3 bases not matched to a gene; V was cut back by 2 bases and J by 1 base. The CDR3 loop spans 15 amino acids. Germline CDR1 and CDR2: SGHVS and FQNEAQ. The chain's CDR3 is CASSLSGQGNTEAFF. CDR3 nucleotides: TGTGCCAGCAGCTTATCAGGACAGGGGAACACTGAAGCTTTCTTT.

CDR3: CSAYRAPQETQYF. CDR3 sequence (DNA): TGCAGTGCTTACCGGGCCCCCCAAGAGACCCAGTACTTC. The rearrangement joins TRBV20-1 to TRBJ2-5; D is undetermined. The CDR3 runs to 13 residues. Germline assignment: CDR1 DFQATT and CDR2 SNEGSKA (reference sequence). The germline V and J ends were trimmed by 5 bases and 1 base, with 11 bases remaining between them.

The table lists this clonotype with many counts. V is TRBV6-5 and J is TRBJ1-6; 8 bases are shared with TRBD1. CDR1 is MNHEY, CDR2 SVGAGI, per germline. V lost 6 bases and J lost 10; bases outside the gene matches: 14. The CDR3 runs 16 residues. The chain's CDR3 is CASSSLEDRARSPLHF. CDR3 coding DNA: TGTGCCAGCAGCTCGCTTGAGGACAGGGCGAGATCACCCCTCCACTTT.

The V gene is TRBV20-1, the J gene TRBJ2-1; 10 bases are a match to TRBD2. With 5 bases clipped from V and 4 bases from J, the junction kept 17 bases outside the gene matches. CDR1 and CDR2 (germline): DFQATT, SNEGSKA (reference sequence). This CDR3 region has 18 residues. CDR3 region: CSASPGLAPRSSYNEQFF. CDR3 nucleotides: TGCAGTGCTTCGCCGGGACTAGCGCCCAGGAGCTCTTACAATGAGCAGTTCTTC.

This clonotype was observed once. This chain links TRBV29-1 with TRBJ2-4, with TRBD2 identical over 10 bases. The CDR3 extends over 12 amino acids. J gave up 7 bases and V 6 bases, and 3 bases lay outside the gene matches. The germline gives CDR1 SQVTM, CDR2 ANQGSEA. CDR3 sequence: CSVLAGANIQYF. CDR3 bases: TGCAGCGTCCTAGCGGGAGCGAACATTCAGTACTTC.